These T cell receptor beta chains were read from a single sample in a study of CD8+ T cells in alopecia areata. Libraries were prepared by immunoSEQ multiplex PCR; TCRdb keeps only in-frame clonotypes and omits some of them. In the table there are 150,000 or so clones, roughly 50% of which are singletons. Sequenced material: CD4+ T cells sorted from blood, taken at approximately week 56, from a patient treated with tofacitinib. The receptors were sampled from a human donor with alopecia areata. Each CDR3 is given with its conserved first and last residue. Part of the rows lack a size; the others show once, few, many or a class for expanded clones.

cdr3_aa	v_call	j_call	clone_size
CASCRGVNTEAFF	TRBV25-1	TRBJ1-1	.
CSASPSYEQYF	TRBV20-1	TRBJ2-7	.
CASSYPAGGPETQYF	TRBV6-5	TRBJ2-5	.
CASIQGSNYGYTF	TRBV6-5	TRBJ1-2	.
CSVATGVGETQYF	TRBV29-1	TRBJ2-5	.
CATSRGQGGGTEAFF	TRBV15	TRBJ1-1	.
CASPWNNNEQFF	TRBV2	TRBJ2-1	.
CASSTQFLQGSANYGYTF	TRBV9	TRBJ1-2	few
CSVGVSGINNEQFF	TRBV29-1	TRBJ2-1	.
CASSHGTSGGTGELFF	TRBV4-2	TRBJ2-2	.
CASSPGAGDTQYF	TRBV18	TRBJ2-3	.
CASRHKTGVDTQYF	TRBV6-6	TRBJ2-3	.
CASSLTGGYGNTEAFF	TRBV5-1	TRBJ1-1	.
CAWSVLDLGKRPLSYNEQFF	TRBV30	TRBJ2-1	few
CASSGQAVYGYTF	TRBV18	TRBJ1-2	few
CSVLYRDSVSSGANVLTF	TRBV29-1	TRBJ2-6	few
CAWTEKTGQAYYEQYF	TRBV30	TRBJ2-7	.
CASSSSIAVGSPLHF	TRBV27	TRBJ1-6	few
CASSLAFTGEGNIQYF	TRBV11-3	TRBJ2-4	.
CAWSQTTSPLHF	TRBV30	TRBJ1-6	few
CAASTGVGVDTQYF	TRBV30	TRBJ2-3	.
CASSLAWRGSYTF	TRBV7-2	TRBJ1-2	.
CASSFPGRTEAFF	TRBV7-2	TRBJ1-1	.
CASSTSGAFSTQFF	TRBV25-1	TRBJ2-1	.
CASSDQETQYF	TRBV7-9	TRBJ2-5	.
CSVEAGGDGNQPQHF	TRBV29-1	TRBJ1-5	.
CASSFPGARGEKLFF	TRBV7-9	TRBJ1-4	.
CASSHSDSGGGYTF	TRBV27	TRBJ1-2	.
CASSLAGSNYGYTF	TRBV7-9	TRBJ1-2	once
CASSLPTGTNTGELFF	TRBV7-9	TRBJ2-2	.
CASSLSPGTRSGKLFF	TRBV27	TRBJ1-4	.
CAWSRQGYSPLHF	TRBV30	TRBJ1-6	.
CASSDLRQGTDTQYF	TRBV6-1	TRBJ2-3	.
CASSMVGLPGNQPQHF	TRBV19	TRBJ1-5	.
CASSYAWQETQYF	TRBV6-5	TRBJ2-5	few
CASSGRTTQQFF	TRBV7-6	TRBJ2-1	.
CAWSAVSMAFF	TRBV30	TRBJ1-1	once
CATSYELAGYNEQFF	TRBV15	TRBJ2-1	.
CASSLGWQNDAIQYF	TRBV5-4	TRBJ2-4	.
CSVDSAFF	TRBV29-1	TRBJ1-1	.
CASSKDRASSYEQYF	TRBV19	TRBJ2-7	.
CASRPQGTYGYTF	TRBV5-6	TRBJ1-2	.
CAWSGGQLNQPQHF	TRBV30	TRBJ1-5	.
CASSYSPGQANQPQHF	TRBV6-5	TRBJ1-5	.
CASSQEKNYEQYF	TRBV2	TRBJ2-7	.
CASMGGGFTGELFF	TRBV6-6	TRBJ2-2	.
CAISGGTVYEQYF	TRBV10-3	TRBJ2-7	.
CASNTTPGGTDTQYF	TRBV5-1	TRBJ2-3	.
CASSVSGGAQYF	TRBV6-1	TRBJ2-3	once
CASSSQGFGTEAFF	TRBV11-2	TRBJ1-1	.
CSVLSSGNTIYF	TRBV29-1	TRBJ1-3	.
CASSLWENTGELFF	TRBV5-6	TRBJ2-2	.
CASSLPVAGTMETQYF	TRBV7-9	TRBJ2-5	.
CASSQDSGQGAANTGELFF	TRBV4-1	TRBJ2-2	once